Presented here are 21 T cell receptor beta chains from one specimen sequenced in a study of blood T cell repertoires in COVID-19. Produced via immunoSEQ multiplex PCR; TCRdb's table is partial and in-frame only. The sample holds roughly 280,000 clones, 84% seen once. Sequencing was done on a sample of peripheral blood. These receptors were collected from a man aged 60-69 years with acute or convalescent COVID-19.

For this clone: The identical CDR3 is also encoded by other nucleotide sequences in the sample. The V call is TRBV4-2, the J call TRBJ2-7; D is perhaps TRBD2 (6 bases). The CDR3 extends over 15 amino acids. Germline CDR1 is LGHNA and CDR2 is YNFKEQ. V dropped 1 base and J dropped 1 base, with 11 bases sitting between them. The CDR3 DNA sequence: TGTGCCAGCAGCCAAGTTCCGGGACTGTCCTACGAGCAGTACTTC. As protein: CASSQVPGLSYEQYF.

The DNA for the CDR3 is TGTGCCAGCAGTCCTTCAGGAATAAACACTGAAGCTTTCTTT. It specifies CASSPSGINTEAFF. The genes are TRBV27 and TRBJ1-1; D is uncertain. The V gene's germline CDR1 is MNHEY and CDR2 SMNVEV (reference sequence). This CDR3 region has 14 residues. Trimming stripped 5 bases from V and 2 bases from J, with 12 bases between.

This clone was detected only once. The V gene is TRBV6-5, the J gene TRBJ2-7; 10 bases are shared with TRBD2. The V and J ends lost 2 bases and 2 bases, in that order; junction bases with no gene match: 6. This CDR3 is 16 amino acids long. Germline-derived CDR1 and CDR2 are MNHEY and SVGAGI. In DNA form, the CDR3 reads TGTGCCAGCAGTTACCCCATCAGCGGGGGGGCCTACGAGCAGTACTTC. It specifies CASSYPISGGAYEQYF.

In its sample, this clone was seen a few times. The chain is built from TRBV28 and TRBJ2-7; D perhaps matches TRBD1 (6 bases). The CDR3 has 14 amino acids. Trimming removed 6 bases from V and 2 bases from J, with 14 bases in between. Germline V gene data show CDR1 as MDHEN and CDR2 as SYDVKM. In DNA, the CDR3 is TGTGCCAGCAGCCAAACGGGACACCCCTACGAGCAGTACTTC. It is translated as CASSQTGHPYEQYF.

This chain connects TRBV2 to TRBJ1-3; D is undetermined. The CDR3 totals 13 residues. Trimming stripped 6 bases from V and 0 bases from J, with 6 bases between. CDR1 and CDR2 (germline): SNHLY, FYNNEI. CDR3 in amino acids: CASRRDSGNTIYF. The CDR3 region has the DNA TGTGCCAGCAGGAGGGACTCTGGAAACACCATATATTTT.

The V call is TRBV7-9, the J call TRBJ2-5; weak D call: TRBD2 (5 bases). V lost 2 bases to trimming and J lost 5 bases, with 15 bases between them. This CDR3 has 15 residues. Germline CDR1 SEHNR, CDR2 FQNEAQ (reference sequence). The CDR3, as DNA: TGTGCCAGCAGCTTACGTTTGGCGGGTCAGGAGACCCAGTACTTC. The encoded protein is CASSLRLAGQETQYF.

The DNA for the CDR3 is TGTGCCAGCAGCCCGGGGAGGGAGACCCAGTACTTC. Translation gives CASSPGRETQYF. This sequence joins TRBV7-9 and TRBJ2-5, with a weak D call TRBD2 (6 bases). The CDR3 is 12 amino acids. V lost 5 bases and J lost 5, with 9 bases in between. Germline CDR1 and CDR2: SEHNR and FQNEAQ (reference sequence). The full variable domain, rest sourced from reference TRBV7-9 and TRBJ2-5, is DTGVSQNPRHKITKRGQNVTFRCDPISEHNRLYWYRQTLGQGPEFLTYFQNEAQLEKSRLLSDRFSAERPKGSFSTLEIQRTEQGDSAMYLCASSPGRETQYFGPGTRLLVL.

The chain joins TRBV15 to TRBJ1-2; TRBD1 matches at 10 bases. CDR3 length equals 14 residues. The germline gives CDR1 LNHNV, CDR2 YYDKDF (reference sequence). V gave up 4 bases and J gave up 10 bases; unmatched junction bases: 9. CDR3 loop: CATSTSTGTGDYTF. In DNA form, the CDR3 reads TGTGCCACCAGCACCTCCACCGGGACAGGGGACTACACCTTC.

This clone was detected only once. V and J are TRBV2 and TRBJ1-4; TRBD1 agrees at 7 bases. CDR1 SNHLY and CDR2 FYNNEI come from the germline V gene. J gave up 4 bases and V 8 bases, and 7 bases lay outside the gene matches. This CDR3 has 14 amino acids. In DNA, the CDR3 is TGTGCCAGCCAAAACGACAGGGATAATGAAAAACTGTTTTTT. Amino acid sequence: CASQNDRDNEKLFF.

The V and J genes are TRBV10-1 and TRBJ2-2; TRBD2 matches 10 bases. The CDR3 sequence is 17 residues long. J was trimmed by 3 bases and V by 0 bases; bases with no gene match: 4. From germline, CDR1 is WNHNN and CDR2 SYGVQD (reference sequence). The CDR3 DNA reads as TGCGCCAGCAGTGAGTCGCTAGCGGGGGCCTACACCGGGGAGCTGTTTTTT. Translating it yields CASSESLAGAYTGELFF.

This rearrangement joins TRBV4-1 to TRBJ1-2; TRBD1 might be the D (5 bases). In germline, CDR1 is MGHRA, CDR2 YSYEKL. With 6 bases removed from V and 5 bases from J, the gap between germline ends came to 19 bases. The CDR3 consists of 15 residues. In DNA, the CDR3 is TGCGCCAGCAGAATACGATGGGACTCATTATATGGCTACACCTTC. It encodes CASRIRWDSLYGYTF.

The V call is TRBV9, the J call TRBJ2-7; the D gene is possibly TRBD1 (6 bases). CDR3 size: 13 residues. The V and J ends lost 2 bases and 8 bases respectively, with 14 bases between them. Germline V gene lookup returns CDR1 SGDLS and CDR2 YYNGEE. CDR3 region: CASSVEQGRKQYF. DNA of the CDR3: TGTGCCAGCAGCGTTGAGCAGGGGCGGAAGCAGTACTTC.

This clone has a single count. The chain carries TRBV6-5 and TRBJ1-3; D ambiguous. The CDR3 runs 13 residues. Trimming removed 6 bases from V and 3 bases from J, with 9 bases in between. Per the germline V gene, CDR1 is MNHEY and CDR2 is SVGAGI. CDR3 bases: TGTGCCAGCAGGGACTCTAGTGGAAACACCATATATTTT. This translates into CASRDSSGNTIYF.

The rearrangement links TRBV19 to TRBJ2-5; 10 bases are shared with TRBD2. From germline, CDR1 is LNHDA and CDR2 SQIVND (reference sequence). The CDR3 loop spans 18 amino acids. The ends lost 6 bases at V and 2 bases at J; junction bases unmatched: 15. CDR3 in amino acids: CASRERTSGGGLQETQYF. The CDR3 DNA sequence: TGTGCCAGTAGGGAACGGACTAGCGGAGGGGGACTTCAAGAGACCCAGTACTTC.

The chain joins TRBV6-5 to TRBJ1-1; tentative D call: TRBD1 (6 bases). The CDR3 runs to 15 residues. The V end lost 2 bases, the J end lost 0 bases, and 10 bases lay between the germline ends. Per the germline V gene, CDR1 is MNHEY and CDR2 is SVGAGI. The CDR3 DNA sequence: TGTGCCAGCAGTTACGGTGGGGGCCTGAACACTGAAGCTTTCTTT. This codes for CASSYGGGLNTEAFF.

This clone appeared once. V and J are TRBV7-9 and TRBJ2-7, with D perhaps TRBD1 (5 bases). The CDR3 spans 15 residues. CDR1 and CDR2 (germline): SEHNR, FQNEAQ (reference sequence). Trimming cost V 5 bases and J 3 bases, with 17 bases left between them. The CDR3 region is CASSGGQGVGYEQYF. The DNA of the CDR3 is TGTGCCAGCAGCGGTGGACAAGGGGTAGGCTACGAGCAGTACTTC.

To note about this clone: This CDR3 is also generated by other DNA sequences in the sample. The V call is TRBV6-5, the J call TRBJ2-7; 10 nucleotides line up with TRBD1. V shed 4 bases, J shed 2 bases, and the junction held 2 bases outside the gene matches. The CDR3 contains 14 residues. Germline CDR1 MNHEY, CDR2 SVGAGI. DNA of the CDR3: TGTGCCAGCAGTTCCGGACAGGGGGCCTACGAGCAGTACTTC. Translated, it gives CASSSGQGAYEQYF.

V gene TRBV7-2 combines with J gene TRBJ2-7; TRBD2 matches 10 bases. With 1 base clipped from V and 6 bases from J, the junction kept 9 bases outside the gene matches. Per germline, CDR1 SGHTA and CDR2 FQGNSA. The CDR3 consists of 16 residues. The CDR3 is CASSLEVASGRREQYF. The CDR3 DNA reads as TGTGCCAGCAGCTTAGAGGTTGCTAGCGGGAGACGCGAGCAGTACTTC.

This sequence joins TRBV3-1 (or the pseudogene TRBV3-2) and TRBJ2-7; 9 nucleotides agree with TRBD2. The ends lost 1 base at V and 4 bases at J; junction bases unmatched: 5. The CDR3 is made up of 15 amino acids. Germline-derived CDR1 and CDR2 are LGHDT and YNNKEL (reference sequence). CDR3 residues: CASSQASGVFYEQYF. The CDR3 DNA is TGTGCCAGCAGCCAAGCTAGCGGGGTATTTTACGAGCAGTACTTC.

The chain joins TRBV15 to TRBJ1-5; D is perhaps TRBD1 (5 bases). This CDR3 contains 12 residues. CDR1 is LNHNV and CDR2 is YYDKDF in the germline V gene (reference sequence). Trimming removed 0 bases at V and 11 bases at J, with 8 bases between. DNA for the CDR3: TGTGCCACCAGCAGAGAGGGGCTCTCCCAGCATTTT. Protein: CATSREGLSQHF.

The chain combines TRBV5-1 with TRBJ2-3; 11 positions match TRBD2. Trimming cost V 3 bases and J 4 bases; bases outside gene matches: 7. The CDR3 has 16 residues. Germline V gives CDR1 SGHRS, CDR2 YFSETQ. The CDR3 DNA reads TGCGCCAGCAGCTCTACTAGCGGGGGACTTGCAGATACGCAGTATTTT. Translating it yields CASSSTSGGLADTQYF.